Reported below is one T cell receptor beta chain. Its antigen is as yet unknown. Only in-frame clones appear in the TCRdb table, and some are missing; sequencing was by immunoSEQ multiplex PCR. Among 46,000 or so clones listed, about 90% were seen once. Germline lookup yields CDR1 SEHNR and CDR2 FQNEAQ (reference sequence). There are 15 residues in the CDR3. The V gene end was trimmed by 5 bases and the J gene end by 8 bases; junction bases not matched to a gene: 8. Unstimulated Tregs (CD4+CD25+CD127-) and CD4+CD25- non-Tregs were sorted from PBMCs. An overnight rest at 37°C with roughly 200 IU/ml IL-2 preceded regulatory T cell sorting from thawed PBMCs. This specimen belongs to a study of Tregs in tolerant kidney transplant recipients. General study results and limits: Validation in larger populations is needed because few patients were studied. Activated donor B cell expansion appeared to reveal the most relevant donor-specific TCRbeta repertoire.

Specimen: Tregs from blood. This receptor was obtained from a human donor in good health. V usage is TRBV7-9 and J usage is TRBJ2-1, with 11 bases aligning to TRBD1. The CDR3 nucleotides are TGTGCCAGCAGCGCTAGTCCGGACAGGGGGCATGAGCAGTTCTTC. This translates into CASSASPDRGHEQFF.